A selection of T cell receptor beta chains follows, all from one sample in a study of OX40 agonist ivuxolimab in advanced cancers. TCRdb's copy holds only in-frame clones and misses some; the assay was immunoSEQ multiplex PCR. The repertoire has 70,000 to 90,000 clones, roughly nine tenths of them found once; the top ten carry about 10%. Sample: CD4+ or CD8+ T cells sorted from blood, taken in a trial of the OX40 agonist ivuxolimab. Receptor source: an adult with an advanced solid tumor such as melanoma, head and neck, liver or kidney cancer. Both conserved end residues are part of each CDR3. D genes are given only for firm matches. Clone size is not always given. Where it is, it says once, few, many or a class for expanded clones.

once	TRBV28	-	TRBJ2-7	CASSLTRTSTGYEQYF	TGTGCCAGCAGTCTCACCCGGACATCGACGGGATACGAGCAGTACTTC
-	TRBV4-1	-	TRBJ2-7	CASSQVGLHEQYF	TGCGCCAGCAGCCAAGTAGGGCTGCACGAGCAGTACTTC
-	TRBV2	-	TRBJ2-5	CASKQRNSRETQYF	TGTGCCAGCAAACAGCGGAACTCCAGGGAGACCCAGTACTTC
-	TRBV6-1	-	TRBJ2-7	CASSKDLSYEQYF	TGTGCCAGCAGTAAGGACCTCTCCTACGAGCAGTACTTC
-	TRBV7-6	TRBD2	TRBJ2-1	CASSRTLATQYNEQFF	TGTGCCAGCAGCCGGACACTAGCGACCCAATACAATGAGCAGTTCTTC
once	TRBV4-1	TRBD1	TRBJ2-1	CASSRGQGYNEQFF	TGCGCCAGCAGCCGAGGACAGGGCTACAATGAGCAGTTCTTC
-	TRBV2	TRBD1	TRBJ2-3	CASPLQGTGFLTDTQYF	TGTGCCAGCCCTCTGCAGGGGACAGGGTTCCTAACAGATACGCAGTATTTT
-	TRBV28	-	TRBJ1-6	CASSGRQVNSPLHF	TGTGCCAGCAGTGGGAGACAGGTTAATTCACCCCTCCACTTT
-	TRBV7-6	TRBD1	TRBJ2-5	CASSPGQGRETQYF	TGTGCCAGCAGCCCTGGACAGGGTCGGGAGACCCAGTACTTC
-	TRBV2	-	TRBJ2-5	CASSESGTQYF	TGTGCCAGCAGTGAATCCGGGACCCAGTACTTC
-	TRBV15	TRBD1	TRBJ2-5	CATSTRDRGLEETQYF	TGTGCCACCAGCACCAGGGACAGGGGGCTGGAGGAGACCCAGTACTTC
-	TRBV6-6	-	TRBJ2-1	CASRASDVGNEQFF	TGTGCCAGCCGAGCAAGCGATGTCGGCAATGAGCAGTTCTTC
few	TRBV29-1	TRBD1	TRBJ2-1	CSVEDDRGHDEQFF	TGCAGCGTTGAAGATGACAGGGGGCACGATGAGCAGTTCTTC
-	TRBV15	TRBD2	TRBJ2-2	CATSSNPGLINTGELFF	TGTGCCACCAGCTCGAACCCGGGACTAATTAACACCGGGGAGCTGTTTTTT
-	TRBV7-9	TRBD2	TRBJ2-3	CASSPRLRGGGPTDTQYF	TGTGCCAGCAGCCCCAGGCTTAGGGGCGGGGGACCCACAGATACGCAGTATTTT
many	TRBV11-2	TRBD1	TRBJ1-1	CASTPRNRGDTEAFF	TGTGCCAGCACCCCGAGGAACAGGGGTGACACTGAAGCTTTCTTT
-	TRBV9	-	TRBJ1-2	CASSVAGFDYGYTF	TGTGCCAGCAGCGTAGCAGGCTTCGACTATGGCTACACCTTC
-	TRBV2	-	TRBJ1-2	CASSEEGGYYGYTF	TGTGCCAGCAGTGAAGAGGGGGGGTACTATGGCTACACCTTC
-	TRBV2	-	TRBJ2-7	CASSRMDSYEQYF	TGTGCCAGCAGCAGAATGGACAGCTACGAGCAGTACTTC
-	TRBV13	TRBD1	TRBJ2-7	CATGRGTGQYEQYF	TGTGCCACTGGGAGAGGGACAGGCCAATACGAGCAGTACTTC
-	TRBV6-1	TRBD2	TRBJ2-3	CASTSLAGDPDTQYF	TGTGCCAGCACCTCTTTAGCGGGAGACCCAGATACGCAGTATTTT
-	TRBV11-2	-	TRBJ1-3	CASTSNAGSSGNTIYF	TGTGCCAGTACTTCGAACGCCGGGAGCTCTGGAAACACCATATATTTT
once	TRBV27	-	TRBJ1-1	CASSLFRNLEAFF	TGTGCCAGCAGTTTGTTCCGGAACCTTGAAGCTTTCTTT
-	TRBV28	TRBD1	TRBJ1-1	CASSSTGQGFGAFF	TGTGCCAGCAGTTCAACGGGACAGGGATTTGGGGCTTTCTTT
-	TRBV7-7	-	TRBJ2-2	CATGFGAGELFF	TGTGCTACGGGGTTTGGGGCCGGGGAGCTGTTTTTT
few	TRBV18	-	TRBJ2-3	CASSSRGPSTDTQYF	TGTGCCAGCTCATCACGGGGGCCCAGCACAGATACGCAGTATTTT
-	TRBV15	-	TRBJ2-7	CATSRVLSYEQYF	TGTGCCACCAGCAGAGTACTCTCCTACGAGCAGTACTTC
-	TRBV18	-	TRBJ1-2	CASSPAGGDYGYTF	TGTGCCAGCTCACCGGCCGGGGGCGACTATGGCTACACCTTC
-	TRBV5-4	TRBD1	TRBJ1-2	CASSFSRGYGYTF	TGTGCCAGCAGCTTCTCCAGGGGGTATGGCTACACCTTC
-	TRBV28	-	TRBJ2-3	CASSLWRLGGYTDTQYF	TGTGCCAGCAGTTTATGGCGGTTGGGAGGATACACAGATACGCAGTATTTT
-	TRBV2	-	TRBJ1-2	CASSEPGVNTF	TGTGCCAGCAGTGAACCGGGGGTAAACACCTTC
-	TRBV29-1	-	TRBJ2-7	CSVLGLTYEQYF	TGCAGCGTTCTGGGGCTGACATACGAGCAGTACTTC
-	TRBV9	-	TRBJ1-5	CASSPDGADNSNQPQHF	TGTGCCAGCAGCCCCGACGGGGCAGACAATAGCAATCAGCCCCAGCATTTT
-	TRBV6-1	TRBD1	TRBJ1-1	CASSLQGLGTEAFF	TGTGCCAGCAGCCTACAGGGGTTGGGTACTGAAGCTTTCTTT
-	TRBV6-6	-	TRBJ1-2	CASSYDILSDGYTF	TGTGCCAGCAGTTACGACATCCTGTCGGATGGCTACACCTTC
-	TRBV18	-	TRBJ2-3	CASSGDLGDTQYF	TGTGCCAGCTCTGGGGATCTGGGAGATACGCAGTATTTT
-	TRBV5-1	-	TRBJ2-7	CASSSGAGEQYF	TGCGCCAGCAGCTCGGGGGCGGGGGAGCAGTACTTC
-	TRBV12-1	-	TRBJ2-4	CATLPTALAKNIQYF	TGTGCCACCCTACCGACAGCATTAGCCAAAAACATTCAGTACTTC
-	TRBV5-6	-	TRBJ2-7	CASGPGQSYEQYF	TGTGCCAGCGGTCCGGGACAATCCTACGAGCAGTACTTC
-	TRBV2	-	TRBJ1-1	CASSEFGGVEAFF	TGTGCCAGCAGTGAATTCGGGGGTGTTGAAGCTTTCTTT
-	TRBV4-1	TRBD2	TRBJ2-3	CASSPSSSGGFSDTQYF	TGCGCCAGCAGCCCAAGTTCGAGCGGGGGGTTCTCAGATACGCAGTATTTT
-	TRBV19	TRBD2	TRBJ2-5	CASSGLAGVTETQYF	TGTGCCAGTAGTGGTTTAGCGGGAGTAACAGAGACCCAGTACTTC
-	TRBV19	-	TRBJ1-5	CASSMKFLGGLSYTLSNQPQHF	TGTGCCAGTAGTATGAAGTTCTTGGGGGGGCTCTCTTATACCTTATCAAATCAGCCCCAGCATTTT
-	TRBV7-5	-	TRBJ1-2	CARSPPLGGDYGYTF	TGTGCCAGAAGCCCCCCGCTGGGGGGCGACTATGGCTACACCTTC
-	TRBV2	-	TRBJ2-1	CASSETDSSYNEQFF	TGTGCCAGCAGTGAAACGGACAGCTCCTACAATGAGCAGTTCTTC
-	TRBV19	TRBD1	TRBJ2-7	CASSLTPDRTSYEQYF	TGTGCCAGTAGCCTAACCCCGGACAGGACTTCCTACGAGCAGTACTTC
-	TRBV6-7	TRBD2	TRBJ2-5	CASSYPRQRGGKTQYF	TGTGCCAGCAGTTACCCGCGACAGCGGGGGGGAAAGACCCAGTACTTC
-	TRBV5-1	TRBD1	TRBJ1-1	CASSNGQGSTEAFF	TGCGCCAGCAGCAACGGACAGGGTTCCACTGAAGCTTTCTTT
-	TRBV16	-	TRBJ1-1	CASSRQLQGYTEAFF	TGTGCCAGCAGCCGCCAACTACAGGGTTACACTGAAGCTTTCTTT